This is a list of T cell receptor beta chains from one sample in a study of a mutant IDH1 vaccine in newly diagnosed glioma. The antigens these receptors bind are not known. Method: immunoSEQ multiplex PCR; TCRdb's copy keeps in-frame clones and lacks some. In the table there are roughly 26,000 clones, roughly 83% of which are singletons. The sequenced sample was PBMCs, obtained from a glioma patient whose treatment included an IDH1 peptide vaccine. Receptors originate from a man aged 30-40 years with glioma. Both conserved end residues are part of each CDR3. The D gene is left open where the match is weak. Only some rows state a clone size, as once, few, many or a class for expanded clones.

V gene: TRBV15
D gene: TRBD1
clone size: NA
J gene: TRBJ1-5
CDR3 DNA: TGTGCCACCAGCAGTTGGACAGGGGGCATGAGGGATCAGCCCCAGCATTTT
CDR3 protein: CATSSWTGGMRDQPQHF

V gene: TRBV19
D gene: NA
clone size: NA
J gene: TRBJ1-5
CDR3 DNA: TGTGCCAGTAGTATTGCGGATCAGCCCCAGCATTTT
CDR3 protein: CASSIADQPQHF

V gene: TRBV6-4
D gene: NA
clone size: NA
J gene: TRBJ2-3
CDR3 DNA: TGTGCCAGCAGTGTTGGGGGGGCATTTGATACGCAGTATTTT
CDR3 protein: CASSVGGAFDTQYF

V gene: TRBV7-9
D gene: NA
clone size: few
J gene: TRBJ2-2
CDR3 DNA: TGTGCCAGCAGCATAATACAGGGAACCGGGGAGCTGTTTTTT
CDR3 protein: CASSIIQGTGELFF

V gene: TRBV5-4
D gene: TRBD1
clone size: NA
J gene: TRBJ1-1
CDR3 DNA: TGTGCCAGCAGCCGAGAGGGCAGGGGGCTTGAAGCTTTCTTT
CDR3 protein: CASSREGRGLEAFF

V gene: TRBV19
D gene: TRBD1
clone size: NA
J gene: TRBJ1-5
CDR3 DNA: TGTGCCAGTAGTATGGGGAAGACAGGGGGGTATCGTCAGCCCCAGCATTTT
CDR3 protein: CASSMGKTGGYRQPQHF

V gene: TRBV25-1
D gene: NA
clone size: NA
J gene: TRBJ2-5
CDR3 DNA: TGTGCCAGGAGGGATGAGGAGACCCAGTACTTC
CDR3 protein: CARRDEETQYF

V gene: TRBV19
D gene: NA
clone size: NA
J gene: TRBJ1-5
CDR3 DNA: TGTGCCAGTAGTATAGATTTCGTAGGTTATCAGCCCCAGCATTTT
CDR3 protein: CASSIDFVGYQPQHF

V gene: TRBV4-2
D gene: TRBD2
clone size: NA
J gene: TRBJ2-7
CDR3 DNA: TGTGCCAGCAGCCAAACCTCGGGACTAACAGCCTACGAGCAGTACTTC
CDR3 protein: CASSQTSGLTAYEQYF

V gene: TRBV6-6
D gene: TRBD2
clone size: NA
J gene: TRBJ2-2
CDR3 DNA: TGTGCCAGCAGTTACTCCGGGGGGGCGAGCACCGGGGAGCTGTTTTTT
CDR3 protein: CASSYSGGASTGELFF

V gene: TRBV7-9
D gene: NA
clone size: once
J gene: TRBJ1-1
CDR3 DNA: TGTGCCAGCAGCTTAGGCGGAGGCGCTGAAGCTTTCTTT
CDR3 protein: CASSLGGGAEAFF

V gene: TRBV7-9
D gene: TRBD1
clone size: NA
J gene: TRBJ1-3
CDR3 DNA: TGTGCCAGCAGTTTCAATCCGGGACAGAGCTCTGGAAACACCATATATTTT
CDR3 protein: CASSFNPGQSSGNTIYF

V gene: TRBV30
D gene: TRBD1
clone size: few
J gene: TRBJ1-5
CDR3 DNA: TGTGCCTGGGGCGAGACAGGGGTCGCCGTTAATCAGCCCCAGCATTTT
CDR3 protein: CAWGETGVAVNQPQHF

V gene: TRBV5-1
D gene: NA
clone size: once
J gene: TRBJ2-1
CDR3 DNA: TGCGCCAGCAGCTTGGACGGCGGGATTGAGCAGTTCTTC
CDR3 protein: CASSLDGGIEQFF

V gene: TRBV15
D gene: NA
clone size: few
J gene: TRBJ2-7
CDR3 DNA: TGTGCCACCAGCAGAGGGAGACAGGCCTACGAGCAGTACTTC
CDR3 protein: CATSRGRQAYEQYF

V gene: TRBV6-6
D gene: NA
clone size: NA
J gene: TRBJ1-1
CDR3 DNA: TGTGCCAGCAGTTACAGGGGGAGGAACACTGAAGCTTTCTTT
CDR3 protein: CASSYRGRNTEAFF

V gene: TRBV13
D gene: TRBD2
clone size: NA
J gene: TRBJ2-7
CDR3 DNA: TGTGCCAGCAGCTTAGAGTCCTCGGGGGGATCCTACGAGCAGTACTTC
CDR3 protein: CASSLESSGGSYEQYF

V gene: TRBV18
D gene: TRBD1
clone size: once
J gene: TRBJ1-3
CDR3 DNA: TGTGCCAGCTCACCGATCGGACAGGTTAACACCATATATTTT
CDR3 protein: CASSPIGQVNTIYF